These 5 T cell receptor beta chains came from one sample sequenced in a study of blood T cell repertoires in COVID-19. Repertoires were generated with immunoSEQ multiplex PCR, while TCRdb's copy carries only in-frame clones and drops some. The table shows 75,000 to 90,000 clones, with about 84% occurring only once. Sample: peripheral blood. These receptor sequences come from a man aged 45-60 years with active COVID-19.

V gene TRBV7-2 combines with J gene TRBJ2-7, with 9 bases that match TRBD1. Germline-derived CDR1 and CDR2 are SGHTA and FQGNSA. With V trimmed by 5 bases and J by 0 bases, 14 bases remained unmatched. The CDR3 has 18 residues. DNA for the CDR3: TGTGCCAGCAGCGCTGCCCCTACAGGGGGCCCTCCCTCCTACGAGCAGTACTTC. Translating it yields CASSAAPTGGPPSYEQYF.

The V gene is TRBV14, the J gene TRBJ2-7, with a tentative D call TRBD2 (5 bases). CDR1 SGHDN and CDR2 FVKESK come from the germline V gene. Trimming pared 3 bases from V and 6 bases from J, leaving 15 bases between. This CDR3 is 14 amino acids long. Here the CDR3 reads CASSHGWRPGEQYF. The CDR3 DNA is TGTGCCAGCAGCCATGGGTGGAGGCCCGGCGAGCAGTACTTC. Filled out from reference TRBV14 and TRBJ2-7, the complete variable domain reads EAGVTQFPSHSVIEKGQTVTLRCDPISGHDNLYWYRRVMGKEIKFLLHFVKESKQDESGMPNNRFLAERTGGTYSTLKVQPAELEDSGVYFCASSHGWRPGEQYFGPGTRLTVT.

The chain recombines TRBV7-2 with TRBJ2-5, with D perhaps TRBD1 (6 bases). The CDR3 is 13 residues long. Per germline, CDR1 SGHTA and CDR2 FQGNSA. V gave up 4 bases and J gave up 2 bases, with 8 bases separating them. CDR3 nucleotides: TGTGCCAGCAGCTCCGGACAGCAAGAGACCCAGTACTTC. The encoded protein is CASSSGQQETQYF. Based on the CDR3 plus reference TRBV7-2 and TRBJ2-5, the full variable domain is GAGVSQSPSNKVTEKGKDVELRCDPISGHTALYWYRQSLGQGLEFLIYFQGNSAPDKSGLPSDRFSAERTGGSVSTLTIQRTQQEDSAVYLCASSSGQQETQYFGPGTRLLVL.

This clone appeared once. For the CDR3, the DNA is TGTGCCAGCAGTCGCAGCGGGACAGGAAAATCTAAGGAGCTGTTTTTT. This sequence encodes CASSRSGTGKSKELFF. The chain joins TRBV6-2 or TRBV6-3 to TRBJ2-2; D is perhaps TRBD1 (8 bases). Germline V gene data show CDR1 as MNHEY and CDR2 as SVGEGT. V was cut by 5 bases and J by 10 bases, with 23 bases left in between. This CDR3 spans 16 amino acids.

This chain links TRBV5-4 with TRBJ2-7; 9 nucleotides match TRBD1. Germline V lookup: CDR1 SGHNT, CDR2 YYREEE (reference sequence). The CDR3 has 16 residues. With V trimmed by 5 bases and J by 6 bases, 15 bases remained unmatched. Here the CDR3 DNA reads TGTGCCAGCAGTCAATCTATGACAGGGGGTGAGGGCGAGCAGTACTTC. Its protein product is CASSQSMTGGEGEQYF.